The 25 T cell receptor beta chains below all came from one sample that was sequenced in a study of regulatory T cells in long-lasting Graves disease. Specified time point: newly diagnosed GD, antithyroid drugs for less than 3 months. Following extraction of RNA from PBMCs, that RNA was used to make the TCR library. Combining iRepertoire HTBI primers with Arm-PCR of CDR3 regions, the authors built TCR beta libraries. One entry per CDR3 protein, called by TCRdb with MiXCR from the multiplex PCR reads. This table holds around 500,000 distinct CDR3 sequences, around an eighth found once. These data also featured in a second study, about T cells in Graves' hyperthyroidism and ophthalmopathy.

This material consisted of peripheral blood mononuclear cells (PBMCs), taken at new diagnosis, from a patient treated with antithyroid drugs. These receptor sequences come from a man aged 30 to 39 with Graves disease.

The rearrangement joins TRBV10-3 to TRBJ2-3; D gene unclear. The CDR3 runs 14 residues. Trimming shortened V by 3 bases and J by 1 base, and 8 bases separated the two germline ends. Germline V gene sequence: CDR1 ENHRY, CDR2 SYGVKD. CDR3 sequence: CAISEWGGTDTQYF. The CDR3 DNA follows: TGTGCCATCAGTGAATGGGGTGGCACAGATACGCAGTATTTT.

This clonotype has at least ten counts. The chain employs TRBV3-1 and TRBJ2-7; the match to TRBD2 covers 9 bases. Germline loops: CDR1 LGHDT, CDR2 YNNKEL (reference sequence). Losses at the gene ends were 4 bases for V and 0 bases for J; bases not matched to a gene: 1. This CDR3 spans 14 amino acids. The DNA for the CDR3 is TGTGCCAGCAGCCCTAGCGGGGCCTCCTACGAGCAGTACTTC. Its translation is CASSPSGASYEQYF.

This clonotype was seen ten or more times. The chain couples TRBV7-9 to TRBJ2-7, with a weak D call TRBD2 (5 bases). The germline V and J ends were trimmed by 7 bases and 6 bases, with 13 bases remaining between them. The CDR3 sequence is 12 residues long. The germline V gene has CDR1 SEHNR and CDR2 FQNEAQ (reference sequence). CDR3 sequence reads: CASIQVGVEQYF. The DNA for the CDR3 is TGTGCCAGCATCCAGGTCGGGGTCGAGCAGTACTTC.

This clonotype came up many times. V and J are TRBV18 and TRBJ2-7, with 9 bases matching TRBD2. The junction had 13 bases not matched to a gene; V was cut back by 3 bases and J by 4 bases. This CDR3 has 17 residues. Germline V gene lookup returns CDR1 KGHSH and CDR2 LQKENI. For the CDR3, the DNA is TGTGCCAGCTCACCCGTGGGGAGCGGGAGGCTCCCTTACGAGCAGTACTTC. Translating it yields CASSPVGSGRLPYEQYF.

This clonotype was recorded a few times. DNA of the CDR3: TGTGCCAGCAGTGAATGGGACAGGGGGTCTGGAGAGCAGTACTTC. Its translation: CASSEWDRGSGEQYF. V is TRBV6-1 and J is TRBJ2-7, with 11 positions matching TRBD1. The CDR3 consists of 15 residues. Losses at the gene ends were 2 bases for V and 7 bases for J; bases not matched to a gene: 7. The germline CDR1 and CDR2 sequences are MNHNS and SASEGT.

This clonotype was counted only a few times. The chain has TRBV7-9 and TRBJ2-2; 7 bases agree with TRBD2. Unmatched junction bases numbered 5, after V lost 2 bases and J lost 2 bases. The CDR3 consists of 16 residues. In germline, CDR1 is SEHNR, CDR2 FQNEAQ (reference sequence). The CDR3 nucleotides are TGTGCCAGCAGCTTATTAGGCGGGGGAAACACCGGGGAGCTGTTTTTT. Translated, it gives CASSLLGGGNTGELFF.

This clonotype was detected ten times or more. The V call is TRBV2, the J call TRBJ1-1, with unresolved D. V lost 4 bases and J 12 bases, leaving 30 bases between the germline ends. The CDR3 loop spans 17 amino acids. CDR1 and CDR2 (germline): SNHLY, FYNNEI. CDR3 coding DNA: TGTGCCAGCAGTGTAGGCGTGGGAGTCCCGCCGGGAAAAGGTTCTTTCTTT. It yields the protein CASSVGVGVPPGKGSFF.

This clonotype was found many times. The chain carries TRBV12-3 or TRBV12-4 and TRBJ1-6; the D gene is possibly TRBD1 (5 bases). With 3 bases removed from V and 10 bases from J, the gap between germline ends came to 13 bases. The CDR3 extends over 14 amino acids. In nucleotides, the CDR3 is TGTGCCAGCAGTTTGGGTGGGGGACGATCACCCCTCCACTTT. This codes for CASSLGGGRSPLHF.

This clonotype has ten or more counts. This chain's CDR3 is CASSSGTPDGPQHF. CDR3 DNA: TGTGCCAGCAGTTCCGGGACCCCTGACGGGCCCCAGCATTTT. V is TRBV6-2 or TRBV6-3 and J is TRBJ1-5, with D tentatively TRBD1 (5 bases). Germline loops: CDR1 MNHEY, CDR2 SVGEGT. There are 14 residues in the CDR3. V lost 4 bases to trimming and J lost 9 bases, with 16 bases between them.

This clonotype was found many times. V is TRBV29-1 and J is TRBJ2-1; 7 bases are a match to TRBD1. Germline CDR1 SQVTM, CDR2 ANQGSEA. The CDR3 is 14 residues long. V lost 7 bases to trimming and J lost 1 base; unmatched junction nucleotides: 7. Here the CDR3 reads CSAGQARSYNEQFF. The CDR3 coding sequence is TGCAGCGCCGGACAGGCGCGATCCTACAATGAGCAGTTCTTC.

This clonotype showed up many times. The chain combines TRBV5-1 with TRBJ2-1, with TRBD2 identical over 8 bases. With V trimmed by 8 bases and J by 6 bases, 4 bases remained unmatched. The CDR3 consists of 12 residues. In germline, CDR1 is SGHRS, CDR2 YFSETQ. The CDR3 loop is CASCGTSNEQFF. The CDR3 DNA sequence: TGCGCCAGTTGCGGGACTAGCAATGAGCAGTTCTTC.

This clonotype was counted only a few times. This rearrangement joins TRBV30 to TRBJ1-1, with D possibly matching TRBD1 (5 bases). Germline assignment: CDR1 GTSNPN and CDR2 SVGIG (reference sequence). The CDR3 runs 11 residues. Trimming removed 3 bases at V and 9 bases at J, with 11 bases between. CDR3 sequence: CAWSRQGQAFF. The CDR3 DNA reads as TGTGCCTGGAGCCGCCAGGGACAAGCTTTCTTT.

This clonotype was seen repeatedly, ten times or more. The chain combines TRBV20-1 with TRBJ2-7, with 8 bases identical to TRBD2. The germline CDR1 and CDR2 sequences are DFQATT and SNEGSKA (reference sequence). The CDR3 runs to 13 residues. Unmatched junction bases numbered 5, after V lost 2 bases and J lost 5 bases. CDR3 residues: CSARPGTRDEQYF. The CDR3 region has the DNA TGCAGTGCTAGACCCGGGACTAGGGACGAGCAGTACTTC.

V gene TRBV5-4 combines with J gene TRBJ1-1; D unclear. The CDR3 is 13 residues long. Per germline, CDR1 SGHNT and CDR2 YYREEE (reference sequence). V gave up 0 bases and J gave up 4 bases, with 7 bases separating them. DNA for the CDR3: TGTGCCAGCAGCTTGGGTCAAATCACTGAAGCTTTCTTT. This sequence encodes CASSLGQITEAFF.

This clonotype has a handful of counts. The chain links TRBV7-3 to TRBJ2-1, with 14 bases matching TRBD2. Germline lookup yields CDR1 SGHTA and CDR2 FQGTGA. CDR3 length: 16 amino acids. The junction had 5 bases not matched to a gene; V was cut back by 5 bases and J by 5 bases. CDR3 DNA: TGTGCCAGCAGCCCCTGGGGACTAGCGGGAGACAATGAGCAGTTCTTC. It is translated as CASSPWGLAGDNEQFF.

In regard to this clonotype: This sequence may be a read error, since a much larger clone differs from it by one base. A read error is likely, as this CDR3 ends without the conserved phenylalanine or tryptophan. V gene TRBV28 combines with J gene TRBJ2-7; D gene ambiguous. Trimming took off 6 bases at V and 3 bases at J, with 6 bases between the two ends. This CDR3 has 11 residues. CDR1 is MDHEN and CDR2 is SYDVKM in the germline V gene. The CDR3 DNA reads as TGTGCCAGCAGGCACTACTACGAGCAGTACCTC. Translated: CASRHYYEQYL.

This clonotype was observed a handful of times. The V call is TRBV30, the J call TRBJ1-1; D not certain. This CDR3 comprises 15 residues. V lost 3 bases and J 0 bases, leaving 14 bases between the germline ends. In germline, CDR1 is GTSNPN, CDR2 SVGIG (reference sequence). In nucleotides, the CDR3 is TGTGCCTGGAGCGAAAACCCCTTATTGAACACTGAAGCTTTCTTT. Translation gives CAWSENPLLNTEAFF.

There are a few counts of this clonotype. The genes are TRBV18 and TRBJ2-7, with D uncertain. Germline V gene data show CDR1 as KGHSH and CDR2 as LQKENI. V lost 3 bases to trimming and J lost 0 bases, with 9 bases between them. The CDR3 is 14 residues long. The CDR3 bases are TGTGCCAGCTCACCGGCGCGTGCCTCCTACGAGCAGTACTTC. Its translation is CASSPARASYEQYF.

This clonotype was seen more than once but under ten times. J is TRBJ1-3 and V is TRBV29-1, with D hard to call. Germline CDR1 is SQVTM and CDR2 is ANQGSEA. There are 13 residues in the CDR3. Trimming stripped 5 bases from V and 0 bases from J, with 8 bases between. CDR3 loop: CSVPADSGNTIYF. The CDR3 bases are TGCAGCGTTCCGGCGGACTCTGGAAACACCATATATTTT.

This clonotype showed up just a few times. The chain joins TRBV20-1 to TRBJ2-1; D is ambiguous. The length of the CDR3 is 16 residues. V gave up 0 bases and J gave up 2 bases, with 14 bases separating them. Germline CDR1 is DFQATT and CDR2 is SNEGSKA (reference sequence). The CDR3 bases are TGCAGTGCTAGAGATTATGACGTAGAACCCTACAATGAGCAGTTCTTC. Translating it yields CSARDYDVEPYNEQFF.

This clonotype occurred many times. CDR3 amino acids: CASSRSTGKDGYTF. CDR3 bases: TGTGCCAGCTCACGCTCCACAGGGAAAGATGGCTACACCTTC. V gene TRBV18 combines with J gene TRBJ1-2; maybe TRBD1 (6 bases). The CDR3 extends over 14 amino acids. CDR1 and CDR2 from the germline V gene are KGHSH and LQKENI. V was trimmed by 4 bases and J by 6 bases, leaving 15 bases between them.

This clonotype was recorded at least ten times. This chain uses TRBV29-1 with TRBJ2-7, with TRBD1 identical over 7 bases. The CDR3 has 14 residues. Germline V gene lookup returns CDR1 SQVTM and CDR2 ANQGSEA. V dropped 5 bases and J dropped 2; count of bases not matched to a gene: 9. For the CDR3, the DNA is TGCAGCGTTTCTACCGGGACAGCCGCCTACGAGCAGTACTTC. It codes for CSVSTGTAAYEQYF.

This clonotype was found many times. The rearrangement uses TRBV10-3 and TRBJ2-7; D might be TRBD2 (5 bases). The ends were cut back, 2 bases at V and 2 bases at J, with 10 bases in the middle. CDR3 length: 14 amino acids. Germline V gene sequence: CDR1 ENHRY, CDR2 SYGVKD. This CDR3 reads CAISETDFPYEQYF. The CDR3 DNA reads as TGTGCCATCAGTGAGACGGACTTCCCCTACGAGCAGTACTTC.

There are many counts of this clonotype. The V call is TRBV11-2, the J call TRBJ2-2; 7 bases agree with TRBD2. The germline V gene encodes CDR1 SGHAT and CDR2 FQNNGV. There are 16 residues in the CDR3. V was pared by 4 bases and J by 4 bases, with 9 bases of the junction left unmatched. CDR3 region: CASSSAGRAVTGELFF. The CDR3 DNA follows: TGTGCCAGCAGCTCAGCGGGGAGGGCGGTCACCGGGGAGCTGTTTTTT.

This clonotype was counted at least ten times. The chain joins TRBV7-9 to TRBJ2-7; D remains ambiguous. The germline gives CDR1 SEHNR, CDR2 FQNEAQ (reference sequence). The CDR3 loop spans 11 amino acids. Trimming took off 5 bases at V and 5 bases at J, with 7 bases between the two ends. CDR3 amino acids: CASSTENEQYF. CDR3 coding DNA: TGTGCCAGCAGCACGGAAAACGAGCAGTACTTC. Together with reference TRBV7-9 and TRBJ2-7, the CDR3 gives the full variable domain: DTGVSQNPRHKITKRGQNVTFRCDPISEHNRLYWYRQTLGQGPEFLTYFQNEAQLEKSRLLSDRFSAERPKGSFSTLEIQRTEQGDSAMYLCASSTENEQYFGPGTRLTVT.